These 21 T cell receptor beta chains were all obtained from the same sample, sequenced in a study of T cells after yellow fever vaccination. TCRdb reprocessed the 5' RACE reads via MiXCR and lists one record per CDR3 protein. The table has around 72,000 distinct CDR3 sequences, around 7.9% seen once. This specimen consisted of CD8+ T cells sorted from PBMCs, obtained 10 to 11 days after the first yellow fever vaccination. Receptor source: a man aged 18 to 35 who received the YFV17D yellow fever vaccine.

A few counts support this clonotype. The J gene is TRBJ2-3, the V gene TRBV28; TRBD2 aligns across 7 bases. Losses at the gene ends were 2 bases for V and 4 bases for J; bases not matched to a gene: 15. This CDR3 has 18 residues. Germline CDR1 reads MDHEN; CDR2 reads SYDVKM. DNA of the CDR3: TGTGCCAGCAGTTTAACATTACAGGTAGCGGGTTTTCCAGATACGCAGTATTTT. It translates to CASSLTLQVAGFPDTQYF.

This clonotype was counted at least ten times. The chain employs TRBV29-1 and TRBJ1-1; maybe TRBD1 (6 bases). The CDR3 has 14 amino acids. Germline CDR1 reads SQVTM; CDR2 reads ANQGSEA. Trimming pared 6 bases from V and 0 bases from J, leaving 14 bases between. The CDR3: CSVRTASMNTEAFF. DNA for the CDR3: TGCAGCGTACGGACAGCGTCCATGAACACTGAAGCTTTCTTT.

There are a few counts of this clonotype. The CDR3 region is CASSIGGGAYEQYF. The CDR3 nucleotides are TGTGCCAGCAGTATAGGGGGAGGTGCCTACGAGCAGTACTTC. The V gene is TRBV12-3 or TRBV12-4, the J gene TRBJ2-7; D may be TRBD1 or TRBD2 (6 bases each). The CDR3 totals 14 residues. Between the trimmed V and J ends, which lost 5 bases and 2 bases, there was a span of 13 bases.

The table lists this clonotype with a few counts. The V and J genes are TRBV6-2 or TRBV6-3 and TRBJ2-5; no definite D call. Germline values: CDR1 MNHEY, CDR2 SVGEGT. Trimming left V 2 bases short and J 5 bases short, with 18 bases between. The CDR3 covers 16 residues. This CDR3 is CASSYKAPETSETQYF. In DNA, the CDR3 is TGTGCCAGCAGTTACAAAGCCCCCGAAACCTCTGAGACCCAGTACTTC.

The table lists this clonotype with many counts. J is TRBJ1-4 and V is TRBV4-2; a weak D match, TRBD1 (6 bases). Trimming pared 0 bases from V and 7 bases from J, leaving 15 bases between. The CDR3 has 16 amino acids. Per the germline V gene, CDR1 is LGHNA and CDR2 is YNFKEQ. The CDR3 region is CASSQDLGRGGEKLFF. CDR3 coding DNA: TGTGCCAGCAGCCAAGATTTGGGCAGGGGTGGTGAAAAACTGTTTTTT.

In this sample, this clonotype turned up many times. The V call is TRBV19, the J call TRBJ1-1; 8 bases align to TRBD1. This CDR3 has 14 residues. Germline V gene sequence: CDR1 LNHDA, CDR2 SQIVND (reference sequence). J lost 3 bases, V lost 5 bases, and 5 bases had no gene match. CDR3: CASSFQGADTEAFF. In DNA, the CDR3 is TGTGCCAGTAGTTTCCAGGGGGCCGACACTGAAGCTTTCTTT.

This clonotype was seen many times. The junction departs from the called germline gene at one end, perhaps through a read error. This chain links TRBV7-7 with TRBJ2-3, with 7 nucleotides matching TRBD2. Germline-derived CDR1 and CDR2 are SSHAT and FNYEAQ (reference sequence). This CDR3 region has 16 residues. CDR3 residues: CASSPITSVRTDTQYF. Written as DNA, the CDR3 is TGTGCTAGCAGCCCAATTACTAGCGTACGCACAGATACGCAGTATTTT.

The V call is TRBV20-1, the J call TRBJ2-2; possibly TRBD1 for D (6 bases). The CDR3 is made up of 14 amino acids. Germline V lookup: CDR1 DFQATT, CDR2 SNEGSKA (reference sequence). Trimming removed 2 bases at V and 6 bases at J, with 13 bases between. CDR3 DNA sequence: TGCAGTGCTAGAAGGGCAGGGGCGGCCGGGGAGCTGTTTTTT. Translating gives CSARRAGAAGELFF.

This clonotype was seen at least ten times. The J gene is TRBJ2-2, the V gene TRBV10-3, with 7 bases matching TRBD2. With V trimmed by 11 bases and J by 1 base, 10 bases remained unmatched. The CDR3 spans 15 residues. Per germline, CDR1 ENHRY and CDR2 SYGVKD. The CDR3 loop is CASRATGGNTGELFF. In DNA form, the CDR3 reads TGTGCCTCGAGAGCGACGGGGGGGAACACCGGGGAGCTGTTTTTT.

This clonotype showed up just once. The chain links TRBV6-5 to TRBJ2-2; 9 bases are a match to TRBD2. CDR3 length: 17 amino acids. Germline CDR1 reads MNHEY; CDR2 reads SVGAGI. With 3 bases clipped from V and 4 bases from J, the junction kept 9 bases outside the gene matches. CDR3 DNA: TGTGCCAGCAGTTATGTTATCCTAGCGGGGCCCACCGGGGAGCTGTTTTTT. Amino acid sequence: CASSYVILAGPTGELFF.

This clonotype was detected ten times or more. This chain links TRBV5-1 with TRBJ2-5, with 11 bases lining up with TRBD2. CDR3 length: 16 residues. V lost 0 bases, J lost 0 bases, and 1 base stayed unmatched. The germline CDR1 and CDR2 sequences are SGHRS and YFSETQ. As DNA, the CDR3 is TGCGCCAGCAGCTTGGCTAGCGGGGGGTACCAAGAGACCCAGTACTTC. This translates into CASSLASGGYQETQYF.

This clonotype was seen at least ten times. This chain links TRBV12-3 or TRBV12-4 with TRBJ2-7; 7 positions match TRBD2. CDR3 length: 14 residues. V trimming: 6 bases; J trimming: 3 bases; junction bases outside the gene matches: 8. CDR3 in amino acids: CASSGGYRNYEQYF. The CDR3 DNA reads TGTGCCAGCAGCGGGGGGTACAGAAACTACGAGCAGTACTTC.

In this sample, this clonotype turned up many times. V gene TRBV27 combines with J gene TRBJ2-5; 9 nucleotides line up with TRBD2. With V trimmed by 5 bases and J by 4 bases, 11 bases remained unmatched. The CDR3 sequence is 16 residues long. Germline CDR1 and CDR2: MNHEY and SMNVEV (reference sequence). The CDR3 spells CASSPLSGGSGETQYF. DNA of the CDR3: TGTGCCAGCAGTCCCCTCAGCGGGGGGTCGGGAGAGACCCAGTACTTC.

V is TRBV12-3 or TRBV12-4 and J is TRBJ1-2; TRBD1 is a possible D gene (6 bases). The CDR3 spans 13 residues. Trimming cost V 1 base and J 7 bases, with 10 bases left between them. The CDR3: CASSLGTGSGYTF. The CDR3 DNA is TGTGCCAGCAGTTTAGGTACAGGGTCTGGCTACACCTTC.

There are a few counts of this clonotype. The chain recombines TRBV5-1 with TRBJ2-4, with D perhaps assigned TRBD1 or TRBD2 (5 bases each). Germline CDR1 reads SGHRS; CDR2 reads YFSETQ. Trimming pared 6 bases from V and 1 base from J, leaving 14 bases between. This CDR3 contains 15 residues. In nucleotides, the CDR3 is TGCGCCAGCAAACGGACCGAGGGGGCCAAAAACATTCAGTACTTC. Its protein is CASKRTEGAKNIQYF.

This clonotype was detected ten times or more. V is TRBV28 and J is TRBJ2-7; D unresolved. The germline gives CDR1 MDHEN, CDR2 SYDVKM. CDR3 length: 14 residues. The V end lost 6 bases, the J end lost 0 bases, and 12 bases lay between the germline ends. This CDR3 reads CASSLTPSSYEQYV. DNA for the CDR3: TGTGCCAGCAGCCTGACACCAAGCTCCTACGAGCAGTACGTC.

This clonotype was detected many times. This chain joins TRBV5-6 and TRBJ2-5; 7 bases are shared with TRBD1. Germline loops: CDR1 SGHDT, CDR2 YYEEEE. V was pared by 4 bases and J by 5 bases, with 11 bases of the junction left unmatched. The CDR3 has 15 residues. CDR3 DNA: TGTGCCAGCAGCATAGACAGGGAACCGGGGGAGACCCAGTACTTC. As protein: CASSIDREPGETQYF.

This clonotype was seen ten or more times. V and J are TRBV2 and TRBJ2-1, with TRBD2 as a possible D gene (5 bases). Trimming took 10 bases from V and 7 from J, leaving 14 bases between them. There are 12 residues in the CDR3. Germline values: CDR1 SNHLY, CDR2 FYNNEI. For the CDR3, the DNA is TGTGCCATCCTCACCCCGGGAAATGAGCAGTTCTTC. Translated, it gives CAILTPGNEQFF. Combining the CDR3 with reference TRBV2 and TRBJ2-1 gives the whole variable domain EPEVTQTPSHQVTQMGQEVILRCVPISNHLYFYWYRQILGQKVEFLVSFYNNEISEKSEIFDDQFSVERPDGSNFTLKIRSTKLEDSAMYFCAILTPGNEQFFGPGTRLTVL.

Remarks on this clonotype: The germline gene is not matched at one end of the junction; a read error may be the cause. This rearrangement joins TRBV4-3 to TRBJ2-1; D is unclear. The germline CDR1 and CDR2 sequences are LGHNA and YSLEER. The CDR3 runs 15 residues. The CDR3 nucleotides read TGCTCCAGCAGCCCGGAGAGGAGCTCCTACAATGAGCAGTTCTTC. Its translation is CSSSPERSSYNEQFF.

This clonotype was seen ten or more times. The chain has TRBV5-1 and TRBJ1-1, with 8 bases fitting TRBD1. The CDR3 has 14 amino acids. The junction had 3 bases not matched to a gene; V was cut back by 0 bases and J by 5 bases. Per germline, CDR1 SGHRS and CDR2 YFSETQ. The CDR3 DNA reads TGCGCCAGCAGCTTGGGACAGGGGTGGACTGAAGCTTTCTTT. Its translation is CASSLGQGWTEAFF.

The chain employs TRBV2 and TRBJ2-7; D may be TRBD1 (5 bases). V was trimmed by 6 bases and J by 3 bases, leaving 6 bases between them. CDR1 and CDR2 (germline): SNHLY, FYNNEI. The CDR3 extends over 11 amino acids. As DNA, the CDR3 is TGTGCCAGCAGGGGGCTCTACGAGCAGTACTTC. This codes for CASRGLYEQYF.